These 27 T cell receptor beta chains originate from one sample sequenced in a study of radiation and T cells in renal cell carcinoma. The table came from immunoSEQ multiplex PCR; TCRdb's copy has only in-frame clones and leaves some out. This sample has about 170,000 clones, with 88% found just once. Time point here: blood 4 weeks post-SBRT, at nephrectomy. The treatment here: 15 Gy SBRT to primary tumor, nephrectomy 4 weeks later. This specimen was blood, taken from a patient whose treatment included radiotherapy and nephrectomy. All receptors derive from a woman in her forties or fifties with renal cell carcinoma.

A single count supports this clone. CDR3 sequence (DNA): TGTGCCAGCAGTGATACGACAGGGTTCGAGACCCAGTACTTC. Its protein is CASSDTTGFETQYF. V gene TRBV25-1 combines with J gene TRBJ2-5, with TRBD1 matching over 7 bases. Germline V gene lookup returns CDR1 MGHDK and CDR2 SYGVNS. The CDR3 runs to 14 residues. Trimming removed 3 bases from V and 5 bases from J; junction bases left unmatched: 6.

The gene calls are TRBV2 and TRBJ1-4; 7 bases agree with TRBD1. J lost 3 bases, V lost 6 bases, and 7 bases had no gene match. The CDR3 contains 15 residues. Germline-derived CDR1 and CDR2 are SNHLY and FYNNEI. CDR3 loop: CASRSGTAPNEKLFF. CDR3 sequence (DNA): TGTGCCAGCAGATCCGGGACAGCCCCTAATGAAAAACTGTTTTTT. The whole variable domain, remainder taken from reference TRBV2 and TRBJ1-4, is EPEVTQTPSHQVTQMGQEVILRCVPISNHLYFYWYRQILGQKVEFLVSFYNNEISEKSEIFDDQFSVERPDGSNFTLKIRSTKLEDSAMYFCASRSGTAPNEKLFFGSGTQLSVL.

V is TRBV28 and J is TRBJ1-3; maybe TRBD1 (6 bases). This CDR3 has 16 amino acids. The germline V gene has CDR1 MDHEN and CDR2 SYDVKM. Trimming left V 5 bases short and J 0 bases short, with 14 bases between. CDR3: CASSRTVLVSGNTIYF. CDR3 DNA: TGTGCCAGCAGTAGGACAGTCCTCGTCTCTGGAAACACCATATATTTT.

The V and J genes are TRBV7-3 and TRBJ2-2; TRBD2 is a possible D gene (6 bases). The CDR3 sequence is 14 residues long. Trimming cost V 0 bases and J 6 bases, with 8 bases left between them. Germline V CDR1 and CDR2: SGHTA, FQGTGA. CDR3 DNA sequence: TGTGCCAGCAGCTTAACGCCGGGGGCCGGGGAGCTGTTTTTT. Its protein is CASSLTPGAGELFF.

This chain uses TRBV6-5 with TRBJ2-7; D might be TRBD2 (6 bases). V was pared by 2 bases and J by 1 base, with 12 bases between. There are 15 residues in the CDR3. Germline lookup yields CDR1 MNHEY and CDR2 SVGAGI. CDR3 amino acids: CASSYTRAGSYEQYF. CDR3 sequence (DNA): TGTGCCAGCAGTTACACAAGGGCGGGGTCCTACGAGCAGTACTTC.

This clone was counted between two and nine times. The rearrangement links TRBV27 to TRBJ1-1, with 7 bases matching TRBD1. The CDR3 has 13 residues. The V segment lost 6 bases and the J segment 8 bases; nucleotides outside the gene matches: 9. Germline values: CDR1 MNHEY, CDR2 SMNVEV (reference sequence). The CDR3 loop is CASRLTGLLEAFF. Written as DNA, the CDR3 is TGTGCCAGCAGATTGACAGGGCTTTTAGAAGCTTTCTTT.

This chain joins TRBV10-1 and TRBJ2-1; 7 bases fit TRBD2. J was trimmed by 7 bases and V by 2 bases; bases with no gene match: 5. Per germline, CDR1 WNHNN and CDR2 SYGVQD (reference sequence). The CDR3 loop spans 14 amino acids. CDR3 in DNA: TGCGCCAGCAGTGAGGTGGGGGGGAGGAATGAGCAGTTCTTC. This codes for CASSEVGGRNEQFF.

The rearrangement uses TRBV10-2 and TRBJ1-2; D call uncertain. This CDR3 is built from 16 residues. V lost 7 bases to trimming and J lost 6 bases, with 24 bases between them. Germline-derived CDR1 and CDR2 are WSHSY and SAAADI. The CDR3 loop is CASKKITDRARDGYTF. In DNA, the CDR3 is TGCGCCAGCAAGAAAATTACAGACCGGGCCCGGGATGGCTACACCTTC.

This rearrangement joins TRBV5-5 to TRBJ1-4, with a possible D match to TRBD1 (5 bases). This CDR3 has 15 residues. Germline V CDR1 and CDR2: SGHKS, YYEKEE (reference sequence). V was clipped by 0 bases and J by 3 bases, with 9 bases between them. The CDR3 loop reads CASSLGGKANEKLFF. CDR3 in DNA: TGTGCCAGCAGCTTGGGGGGGAAGGCTAATGAAAAACTGTTTTTT.

On this clone itself: Germline is not matched at one junction end, which may reflect a read error. This rearrangement joins TRBV6-6 to TRBJ1-2; D perhaps matches TRBD1 (6 bases). In germline, CDR1 is MNHNY, CDR2 SVGAGI (reference sequence). This CDR3 region has 13 residues. The CDR3 sequence is CAANPDQGTLLYF. The CDR3 region has the DNA TGTGCCGCTAATCCTGACCAGGGGACCCTCCTCTACTTC.

V is TRBV7-8 and J is TRBJ1-2, with 8 bases identical to TRBD1. The CDR3 covers 17 residues. Trimming took 4 bases from V and 4 from J; bases not matched to a gene: 14. In germline, CDR1 is SGHVS, CDR2 FQNEAQ. The CDR3 nucleotides are TGTGCCAGCAGCTCCGTCCCGACAGGGGCCCTTGCCTATGGCTACACCTTC. As protein: CASSSVPTGALAYGYTF.

The chain uses TRBV19 and TRBJ2-7, with 8 bases identical to TRBD1. J lost 3 bases, V lost 1 base, and 8 bases had no gene match. Germline V lookup: CDR1 LNHDA, CDR2 SQIVND (reference sequence). The CDR3 is 16 amino acids. CDR3 sequence: CASSIGLGQGIYEQYF. CDR3 nucleotides: TGTGCCAGTAGTATAGGGCTAGGACAGGGTATCTACGAGCAGTACTTC.

The V and J genes are TRBV30 and TRBJ1-5, with a tentative D call TRBD1 (5 bases). Germline V gene sequence: CDR1 GTSNPN, CDR2 SVGIG (reference sequence). This CDR3 spans 15 amino acids. Trimming pared 2 bases from V and 2 bases from J, leaving 13 bases between. The CDR3 region is CAWSMVGGGNQPQHF. Written as DNA, the CDR3 is TGTGCCTGGAGTATGGTGGGGGGAGGCAATCAGCCCCAGCATTTT.

V is TRBV4-3 and J is TRBJ1-1; the D is unclear. This CDR3 is built from 14 residues. Germline V lookup: CDR1 LGHNA, CDR2 YSLEER. V was cut by 1 base and J by 9 bases, with 15 bases left in between. The DNA of the CDR3 is TGCGCCAGCAGCCAAGTTTCCGAGACTACTAAAGCTTTCTTT. This translates into CASSQVSETTKAFF.

The chain combines TRBV25-1 with TRBJ2-7; D uncertain. CDR3 length: 15 residues. Germline V gives CDR1 MGHDK, CDR2 SYGVNS. Trimming stripped 3 bases from V and 4 bases from J, with 16 bases between. The CDR3 is CASSDPKVRVYEQYF. The CDR3 DNA follows: TGTGCCAGCAGTGACCCGAAAGTTCGGGTTTACGAGCAGTACTTC.

In this sample, this clone turned up a few times. In nucleotides, the CDR3 is TGTGCCAGCAGCTCAACCGGGACAGTGAATTCACCCCTCCACTTT. The encoded protein is CASSSTGTVNSPLHF. The rearrangement joins TRBV7-3 to TRBJ1-6, with 7 positions matching TRBD1. Per germline, CDR1 SGHTA and CDR2 FQGTGA. This CDR3 spans 15 amino acids. With 4 bases clipped from V and 7 bases from J, the junction kept 7 bases outside the gene matches.

CDR3 in DNA: TGCGCCAGCAGCTTGGACAGGGTTGGGGGCTACACCTTC. It translates to CASSLDRVGGYTF. The chain employs TRBV5-1 and TRBJ1-2; D might be TRBD1 (6 bases). The germline V gene encodes CDR1 SGHRS and CDR2 YFSETQ. The CDR3 sequence is 13 residues long. With 0 bases removed from V and 8 bases from J, the gap between germline ends came to 11 bases.

The chain links TRBV6-1 to TRBJ1-1, with D unclear. The germline gives CDR1 MNHNS, CDR2 SASEGT. V dropped 2 bases and J dropped 0 bases, with 7 bases sitting between them. The CDR3 totals 14 residues. The DNA for the CDR3 is TGTGCCAGCAGTGAACTGGGCATGAACACTGAAGCTTTCTTT. It yields the protein CASSELGMNTEAFF.

The chain links TRBV10-3 to TRBJ1-5; D is perhaps TRBD1 (5 bases). V was trimmed by 0 bases and J by 6 bases, leaving 15 bases between them. Germline V gene lookup returns CDR1 ENHRY and CDR2 SYGVKD. This CDR3 comprises 16 residues. The CDR3 sequence is CAISESRGGGSQPQHF. The CDR3 DNA follows: TGTGCCATCAGTGAGTCCCGGGGGGGAGGAAGTCAGCCCCAGCATTTT.

V is TRBV19 and J is TRBJ1-3, with 8 nucleotides matching TRBD1. Germline assignment: CDR1 LNHDA and CDR2 SQIVND (reference sequence). The trim removed 5 bases at V and 0 bases at J, leaving 6 bases unmatched. This CDR3 spans 16 amino acids. DNA of the CDR3: TGTGCCAGTAGTTCCCAGGGGGCGCCCTCTGGAAACACCATATATTTT. Protein product: CASSSQGAPSGNTIYF. The complete variable domain, with remaining parts taken from reference TRBV19 and TRBJ1-3, reads DGGITQSPKYLFRKEGQNVTLSCEQNLNHDAMYWYRQDPGQGLRLIYYSQIVNDFQKGDIAEGYSVSREKKESFPLTVTSAQKNPTAFYLCASSSQGAPSGNTIYFGEGSWLTVV.

The chain has TRBV6-5 and TRBJ1-3; TRBD1 matches at 7 bases. The CDR3 length is 13 residues. Trimming at V came to 4 bases and at J to 7 bases, leaving 4 bases not matched to a gene. Germline CDR1 and CDR2: MNHEY and SVGAGI. For the CDR3, the DNA is TGTGCCAGCAGTTCCTACAGGGGTAACACCATATATTTT. As protein: CASSSYRGNTIYF.

V and J are TRBV5-1 and TRBJ2-3, with 9 positions matching TRBD2. This CDR3 comprises 16 residues. J was trimmed by 1 base and V by 7 bases; bases with no gene match: 10. Germline-derived CDR1 and CDR2 are SGHRS and YFSETQ. The CDR3 bases are TGCGCCAGCGACCTAGGAAGCGGGGGGCGCACAGATACGCAGTATTTT. Protein product: CASDLGSGGRTDTQYF.

This clone was found once. V gene TRBV28 combines with J gene TRBJ2-7, with a tentative D call TRBD2 (5 bases). Looked up from germline, CDR1 is MDHEN and CDR2 is SYDVKM. V was pared by 3 bases and J by 4 bases, with 13 bases between. The CDR3 contains 14 residues. DNA for the CDR3: TGTGCCAGCAGTTTTCCGGACCCGGGGTACGAGCAGTACTTC. It yields the protein CASSFPDPGYEQYF.

This CDR3 reads CASSRDHGEQFF. CDR3 sequence (DNA): TGTGCCAGCAGCCGTGACCACGGTGAGCAGTTCTTC. J is TRBJ2-1 and V is TRBV7-6; no firm D call. Germline V gene sequence: CDR1 SGHVS, CDR2 FNYEAQ. The ends were cut back, 5 bases at V and 9 bases at J, with 11 bases in the middle. The CDR3 runs 12 residues.

The chain uses TRBV9 and TRBJ1-2; perhaps TRBD1 as D (6 bases). The CDR3 is 12 residues long. CDR1 is SGDLS and CDR2 is YYNGEE in the germline V gene. V was shortened by 1 base and J by 5 bases, with 6 bases between the two germline ends. CDR3 DNA sequence: TGTGCCAGCAGCGTACAGGGGTATGGCTACACCTTC. The encoded protein is CASSVQGYGYTF.

The chain joins TRBV12-5 to TRBJ2-7; D uncertain. Germline CDR1 and CDR2: LGHNT and FRNRAP. Trimming cost V 2 bases and J 4 bases, with 12 bases left between them. CDR3 length: 14 amino acids. CDR3 in DNA: TGTGCTAGTGGTTTGTCATTGCTAGGATACGAGCAGTACTTC. Translating it yields CASGLSLLGYEQYF. The variable domain in full, with the rest retrieved from reference TRBV12-5 and TRBJ2-7, is DARVTQTPRHKVTEMGQEVTMRCQPILGHNTVFWYRQTMMQGLELLAYFRNRAPLDDSGMPKDRFSAEMPDATLATLKIQPSEPRDSAVYFCASGLSLLGYEQYFGPGTRLTVT.

The CDR3 DNA follows: TGTGCCAGCAGCGGTACAGGGGCTGGGACCCAGTACTTC. Its protein product is CASSGTGAGTQYF. The chain is built from TRBV7-9 and TRBJ2-5, with 7 bases matching TRBD1. The germline CDR1 and CDR2 sequences are SEHNR and FQNEAQ (reference sequence). CDR3 length: 13 residues. V trimming: 5 bases; J trimming: 7 bases; junction bases outside the gene matches: 7.